This paragraph reports one T cell receptor beta chain. The data stem from a study of blood T cell repertoires in COVID-19. The study counted Cohort 3 donors as recovered given two negative PCRs, clearance, or symptom resolution. Sequenced by immunoSEQ multiplex PCR; TCRdb stores in-frame clones only, minus some. The sample lists about 320,000 clones, over 80% occurring once. CDR3 length: 13 residues. Unmatched junction bases numbered 7, after V lost 7 bases and J lost 5 bases. Looked up from germline, CDR1 is SGHTA and CDR2 is FQGNSA. Input material: PBMCs or T cells enriched from blood (not recorded which). The sequence came from a woman between 18 and 29 years old who had recovered from COVID-19. The rearrangement links TRBV7-2 to TRBJ2-7; 8 bases fit TRBD2. The CDR3, as DNA: TGTGCCAGCACCCGACGGGGGGGGGACGAGCAGTACTTC. Protein sequence: CASTRRGGDEQYF.